The 13 T cell receptor beta chains below all came from one sample that was sequenced in a study of control samples from healthy donors and cancer patients. The data were produced by immunoSEQ multiplex PCR, yet TCRdb's version contains in-frame clones alone and is incomplete. This sample has 180,000 or so clones, with around 93% found just once. Sequenced: blood. The receptors come from a woman aged 60-75 years in good health.

Concerning this clone: Compared with germline, one end of the junction differs, possibly owing to a read error. The chain joins TRBV2 to TRBJ1-2, with a weak D call TRBD1 (5 bases). The germline gives CDR1 SNHLY, CDR2 FYNNEI. CDR3 length: 12 residues. CDR3 nucleotides: TGTGCCAGCAAAGGGGACTCACTTATTAGTGTCTTC. Translating it yields CASKGDSLISVF.

This clone occurred once. This chain connects TRBV5-1 to TRBJ1-6; a weak D match, TRBD1 (5 bases). The CDR3 has 13 residues. With 5 bases removed from V and 7 bases from J, the gap between germline ends came to 10 bases. Looked up from germline, CDR1 is SGHRS and CDR2 is YFSETQ. The CDR3 DNA reads as TGCGCCAGCAGAGGGGCGGAGAATTCACCCCTCCACTTT. Amino acids: CASRGAENSPLHF.

This rearrangement joins TRBV7-2 to TRBJ2-2; no reliable D call. The germline CDR1 and CDR2 sequences are SGHTA and FQGNSA. V dropped 5 bases and J dropped 4 bases, with 11 bases sitting between them. This CDR3 region has 14 residues. The CDR3 sequence is CASSPPLGTGELFF. The CDR3 bases are TGTGCCAGCAGCCCCCCTTTGGGCACCGGGGAGCTGTTTTTT.

This clone was found once. The chain joins TRBV4-2 to TRBJ1-2, with 10 bases identical to TRBD1. Germline V lookup: CDR1 LGHNA, CDR2 YNFKEQ. The V gene end was trimmed by 0 bases and the J gene end by 8 bases; junction bases not matched to a gene: 12. The CDR3 length is 17 residues. In DNA form, the CDR3 reads TGTGCCAGCAGCCAAGATGGGACAGGGGCCTTCGTCGGAGGCTACACCTTC. Translated, it gives CASSQDGTGAFVGGYTF.

This sequence joins TRBV10-3 and TRBJ1-4, with 8 bases fitting TRBD1. V lost 2 bases to trimming and J lost 8 bases; unmatched junction nucleotides: 7. Germline V gene sequence: CDR1 ENHRY, CDR2 SYGVKD. The CDR3 sequence is 15 residues long. The CDR3 DNA reads TGTGCCATCAGTGAGAACGGACAGGGCGGGGAAAAACTGTTTTTT. Protein product: CAISENGQGGEKLFF.

This rearrangement joins TRBV6-1 to TRBJ1-1, with TRBD1 matching 8 bases. The CDR3 sequence is 17 residues long. Germline CDR1 and CDR2: MNHNS and SASEGT. With 4 bases clipped from V and 1 base from J, the junction kept 11 bases outside the gene matches. The CDR3 protein is CASSVVTPGTGNTEAFF. DNA for the CDR3: TGTGCCAGCAGTGTTGTAACCCCCGGGACAGGGAACACTGAAGCTTTCTTT.

This clone appeared a single time. An end of the junction differs from the germline gene, which may be a read error. This chain connects TRBV7-9 to TRBJ1-2; 7 nucleotides match TRBD1. CDR3 length: 14 amino acids. Germline V gene sequence: CDR1 SEHNR, CDR2 FQNEAQ (reference sequence). CDR3 in amino acids: CAGSLAGQEFGYTF. CDR3 sequence (DNA): TGTGCCGGCAGCTTAGCAGGACAGGAGTTCGGCTACACCTTC. The whole variable domain, filled in from reference TRBV7-9 and TRBJ1-2, reads DTGVSQNPRHKITKRGQNVTFRCDPISEHNRLYWYRQTLGQGPEFLTYFQNEAQLEKSRLLSDRFSAERPKGSFSTLEIQRTEQGDSAMYLCAGSLAGQEFGYTFGSGTRLTVV.

The chain recombines TRBV7-2 with TRBJ1-2, with TRBD1 matching 7 bases. The V and J ends lost 6 bases and 8 bases, in that order; junction bases with no gene match: 18. This CDR3 contains 16 residues. In germline, CDR1 is SGHTA, CDR2 FQGNSA. The CDR3 coding sequence is TGTGCCAGCAGGCGGGGCGTCTCGACAGGGTTCGAAGGCTACACCTTC. Protein sequence: CASRRGVSTGFEGYTF.

The chain is built from TRBV6-1 and TRBJ1-1, with 10 bases matching TRBD1. Germline loops: CDR1 MNHNS, CDR2 SASEGT. The CDR3 contains 15 residues. Trimming cost V 3 bases and J 5 bases; bases outside gene matches: 6. The CDR3 DNA reads TGTGCCAGCAGTGACCCGGGACAGGGGTATACTGAAGCTTTCTTT. Residues: CASSDPGQGYTEAFF.

The chain couples TRBV5-1 to TRBJ1-4; maybe TRBD1 (5 bases). Between the trimmed V and J ends, which lost 3 bases and 0 bases, there was a span of 12 bases. Germline CDR1 is SGHRS and CDR2 is YFSETQ. The CDR3 has 16 residues. CDR3 nucleotide sequence: TGCGCCAGCAGCTCGGGACGGACTGCAACTAATGAAAAACTGTTTTTT. Protein sequence: CASSSGRTATNEKLFF. The complete variable domain, with remaining parts taken from reference TRBV5-1 and TRBJ1-4, reads KAGVTQTPRYLIKTRGQQVTLSCSPISGHRSVSWYQQTPGQGLQFLFEYFSETQRNKGNFPGRFSGRQFSNSRSEMNVSTLELGDSALYLCASSSGRTATNEKLFFGSGTQLSVL.

The chain couples TRBV3-1 (or the pseudogene TRBV3-2) to TRBJ1-6, with D perhaps TRBD1 (5 bases). The CDR3 covers 18 residues. The V gene's germline CDR1 is LGHDT and CDR2 YNNKEL (reference sequence). V gave up 4 bases and J gave up 6 bases, with 22 bases separating them. Here the CDR3 DNA reads TGTGCCAGCAGCCTAACCGGGACTCCACACGCTACTAATTCACCCCTCCACTTT. This gives the protein CASSLTGTPHATNSPLHF.

The chain combines TRBV5-6 with TRBJ1-1, with D possibly matching TRBD1 (6 bases). Per germline, CDR1 SGHDT and CDR2 YYEEEE. CDR3 length: 14 residues. V was pared by 1 base and J by 7 bases, with 14 bases between. This chain's CDR3 is CASSLRAGAGEAFF. CDR3 coding DNA: TGTGCCAGCAGCTTGAGGGCAGGGGCCGGTGAAGCTTTCTTT. Based on the CDR3 plus reference TRBV5-6 and TRBJ1-1, the full variable domain is DAGVTQSPTHLIKTRGQQVTLRCSPKSGHDTVSWYQQALGQGPQFIFQYYEEEERQRGNFPDRFSGHQFPNYSSELNVNALLLGDSALYLCASSLRAGAGEAFFGQGTRLTVV.

The chain combines TRBV25-1 with TRBJ1-2; no clear D. The germline gives CDR1 MGHDK, CDR2 SYGVNS. The CDR3 contains 14 residues. V lost 0 bases to trimming and J lost 3 bases, with 8 bases between them. For the CDR3, the DNA is TGTGCCAGCAGTGAATATAGGACGGACTATGGCTACACCTTC. Protein product: CASSEYRTDYGYTF.